This T cell receptor (beta chain) was observed in a study of tumor-infiltrating lymphocytes in localized non-small cell lung cancer (dated by TCRdb to about 2021). With respect to the entire study: The cohort included patients whose samples were collected after neoadjuvant chemotherapy, as well as both smokers and never-smokers and several histologies. Each patient contributed resected tumor tissue and uninvolved lung tissue from the same patient, described as non-adjacent to the tumor. A total of 50 or so patients were included in the paired tumor versus uninvolved lung comparison of immunoSEQ T-cell fraction. In total, the ICON cohort was made up of about 160 surgical patients who had localized non-small cell lung cancer and whose tumors were resected. TCR sequencing was one of several integrated assays, alongside flow cytometry, multiplex immunofluorescence, RNA-seq, exome sequencing and proteomics, applied to the same patients. Here is what the overall study found, with its caveats: TCR-derived T-cell fraction did not differ between the flow cytometry-defined immunotypes IM1 (good prognosis) and IM2 (poor prognosis). No association of tumor T-cell fraction from TCR sequencing with recurrence-free survival was found (p = 0.61). Different pieces of the same tissue were used for different assays, so technical variation could not be separated from intratumor heterogeneity. Since assay coverage differed from patient to patient depending on how much tissue was available, TCR sequencing was done for only a subset of the cohort. In line with immunofluorescence CD3 counts, TCRbeta sequencing supported higher T cell infiltration in tumors compared with uninvolved lung tissue.

On this clone itself: This receptor's antigen is unknown. Per-base quality was not reported, and no clone a single base away is much larger than it.

TCR sequencing with the immunoSEQ assay provided the T-cell fraction in tumor and uninvolved lung tissue. Processing in the source paper ran as follows. For survival analysis, patients were split into high (upper tertile) and low (lower two tertiles) T-cell fraction groups and compared by log-rank test. A signed-rank test was used to test differences in T-cell fraction between paired tumor and uninvolved lung samples. Drawn from immuneACCESS, this table holds only the in-frame rearrangements with V and J called that TCRdb kept. Clones are partly lost; checked studies trace under half to an unresolved V gene and leave the rest unexplained. V and J calls and clone size are as listed in that table; D and trimming were resolved from the DNA. Recorded for this sample are about 13,000 clones; 79% of them occurred a single time. 9.5% to 15% of the sample is in the top ten clones. ICON enrollment began in 2016, and the last patient was enrolled in September 2018. Fresh tumor and matched uninvolved tissue for in-depth immune analyses, including TCR sequencing, were collected from a subcohort of fewer than 95 patients. No cell sorting was done, and TCR sequencing was instead run on DNA isolated from bulk tissue.

This clonotype originated in a human donor with non-small cell lung cancer. Sample: lung tumor tissue.

The DNA sequence is as follows: TGTGCCAGCTCACCCCGTCAGGGCTACGAGCAGTACTTC. Its amino acids are CASSPRQGYEQYF. The V and J genes are TRBV18 and TRBJ2-7; matching of 5 bases hints at TRBD1 as the D gene. V lost 3 bases and J lost 3 bases; the stretch between them is 9 bases long. CDR1 and CDR2, per the germline V gene, are KGHSH and LQKENI. Reading from cysteine to phenylalanine, the CDR3 counts 13 amino acids. Only the CDR3 portion is preserved as DNA: 39 bases, with reading frame beginning at the first base.